The rows below give T cell receptor beta chains drawn from one sample of a study of T cell responses to AZD1222 COVID-19 vaccine. Here immunoSEQ multiplex PCR was the method, and the copy in TCRdb shows in-frame clones only, minus some. The sample lists more than 120,000 clones, approximately 94% seen once, with approximately 5% in the top ten. The material was peripheral blood, obtained on day 0 of AZD1222 vaccination. All receptors derive from an adult in good health. Both conserved end residues are part of each CDR3. A D gene is named only where the DNA matches it firmly. Expanded clones are given a class, and other clones once, few, many or no size at all.

j_call,d_call,v_call,clone_size,cdr3_aa,cdr3_nt
TRBJ2-1,.,TRBV11-3,.,CASSLGGGGYNEQFF,TGTGCCAGCAGCTTAGGGGGCGGAGGTTACAATGAGCAGTTCTTC
TRBJ2-7,TRBD2,TRBV4-3,.,CASSQAIGIGTSGEQYF,TGCGCCAGCAGCCAAGCAATAGGAATTGGGACTAGCGGAGAACAGTACTTC
TRBJ2-7,.,TRBV10-1,once,CASSPHGNEGGEQYF,TGCGCCAGCAGTCCGCATGGGAATGAGGGAGGCGAGCAGTACTTC
TRBJ1-1,.,TRBV6-6,.,CASSYGFQNTEAFF,TGTGCCAGCAGTTACGGTTTTCAGAACACTGAAGCTTTCTTT
TRBJ1-2,TRBD1,TRBV7-8,.,CASSRDSSDGYTF,TGTGCCAGCAGCCGGGACAGCTCCGATGGCTACACCTTC
TRBJ2-2,.,TRBV18,.,CASSEQGTGELFF,TGTGCCAGCTCAGAACAGGGTACCGGGGAGCTGTTTTTT
TRBJ1-2,TRBD1,TRBV19,.,CASSIPLGQRGGYTF,TGTGCCAGTAGTATCCCCTTGGGACAGAGAGGTGGCTACACCTTC
TRBJ2-5,.,TRBV15,.,CATSPGLGTQYF,TGTGCCACCAGCCCTGGGTTGGGGACCCAGTACTTC
TRBJ2-3,.,TRBV15,.,CATSSSDTQYF,TGTGCCACCAGCTCTTCAGATACGCAGTATTTT
TRBJ2-5,.,TRBV11-2,.,CASRREAARETQYF,TGTGCCAGCAGGCGGGAAGCGGCTAGGGAGACCCAGTACTTC
TRBJ2-7,.,TRBV4-1,.,CASSQDIRYYEQYF,TGCGCCAGCAGCCAAGACATTCGGTACTACGAGCAGTACTTC
TRBJ2-1,TRBD2,TRBV7-9,.,CASSGFLAGAPYNEQFF,TGTGCCAGCAGCGGATTTTTAGCGGGAGCCCCCTACAATGAGCAGTTCTTC
TRBJ2-7,TRBD2,TRBV29-1,.,CSVVGGAASGRSYEQYF,TGCAGCGTTGTAGGGGGCGCGGCTAGCGGGAGGTCCTACGAGCAGTACTTC
TRBJ2-5,TRBD2,TRBV13,.,CASSLGPGTSGLYQETQYF,TGTGCCAGCAGCTTAGGCCCTGGGACTAGCGGACTGTACCAAGAGACCCAGTACTTC
TRBJ1-1,.,TRBV20-1,.,CSAGGGGAFF,TGCAGTGCTGGCGGGGGGGGAGCTTTCTTT
TRBJ2-7,TRBD2,TRBV2,.,CASSSTSGVSYEQYF,TGTGCCAGCAGTTCGACTAGCGGGGTCTCCTACGAGCAGTACTTC
TRBJ2-7,TRBD1,TRBV7-2,.,CASSLATGGGEQYF,TGTGCCAGCAGCTTAGCGACAGGGGGCGGCGAGCAGTACTTC
TRBJ2-2,.,TRBV18,.,CASSPLYGRSDTGELFF,TGTGCCAGCTCACCCCTCTACGGCAGGTCCGACACCGGGGAGCTGTTTTTT
TRBJ1-6,TRBD1,TRBV6-5,once,CASSGRDRNSPLHF,TGTGCCAGCAGCGGCCGGGACAGAAATTCACCCCTCCACTTT
TRBJ2-7,TRBD1,TRBV29-1,.,CSVGQGGLYEQYF,TGCAGCGTCGGACAGGGGGGTCTCTACGAGCAGTACTTC
TRBJ1-4,.,TRBV7-8,.,CASSLARPPANEKLFF,TGTGCCAGCAGCTTAGCGAGGCCTCCGGCTAATGAAAAACTGTTTTTT
TRBJ1-5,TRBD1,TRBV5-1,.,CASSLGDRPSQPQHF,TGCGCCAGCAGCTTGGGGGACAGACCTTCCCAGCCCCAGCATTTT
TRBJ2-2,.,TRBV11-2,.,CASSLMGGMTGELFF,TGTGCCAGCAGCCTCATGGGGGGCATGACCGGGGAGCTGTTTTTT
TRBJ2-1,TRBD2,TRBV11-3,.,CASSLVNLAGAPQNEQFF,TGTGCCAGCAGCTTAGTTAACCTAGCGGGGGCCCCGCAGAATGAGCAGTTCTTC
TRBJ2-7,TRBD1,TRBV7-2,.,CASSDRGNEQYF,TGTGCCAGCAGCGACAGGGGAAACGAGCAGTACTTC
TRBJ1-5,TRBD1,TRBV5-8,once,CASSRGTGGLYQPQHF,TGTGCCAGCAGCCGAGGGACAGGGGGCCTTTATCAGCCCCAGCATTTT
TRBJ1-4,TRBD1,TRBV2,.,CASRVTGRGNEKLFF,TGTGCCAGCAGGGTGACAGGGAGAGGTAATGAAAAACTGTTTTTT
TRBJ2-3,TRBD2,TRBV4-3,.,CASSLLAGAGTDTQYF,TGCGCCAGCAGCCTACTAGCGGGGGCGGGCACAGATACGCAGTATTTT
TRBJ2-1,TRBD2,TRBV7-8,.,CASRGSGSGIHNEQFF,TGTGCCAGCAGGGGCTCTGGTAGCGGGATTCACAATGAGCAGTTCTTC
TRBJ1-1,TRBD1,TRBV6-5,.,CASRQTGGDTEAFF,TGTGCCAGCAGGCAAACAGGGGGGGACACTGAAGCTTTCTTT
TRBJ2-6,TRBD1,TRBV7-2,.,CASNPRGPTGANVLTF,TGTGCCAGCAACCCCAGGGGGCCCACTGGGGCCAACGTCCTGACTTTC
TRBJ1-6,.,TRBV6-1,.,CASSDRSPLHF,TGTGCCAGCAGTGATCGATCACCCCTCCACTTT
TRBJ2-7,.,TRBV19,.,CASSLGVPYEQYF,TGTGCCAGTAGTCTGGGGGTGCCCTACGAGCAGTACTTC
TRBJ1-4,.,TRBV3-1/TRBV3-2,.,CASSQTAGEGEKLFF,TGTGCCAGCAGCCAAACAGCAGGGGAAGGTGAAAAACTGTTTTTT
TRBJ2-3,.,TRBV6-5,.,CASSSSKPEDTQYF,TGTGCCAGCAGTTCGTCAAAACCGGAGGATACGCAGTATTTT